This TCR beta chain was captured by sequencing in a study of identical twins. This clonotype appeared a few times. The target antigen is unknown. From the 5' RACE reads, TCRdb called clonotypes with MiXCR, one entry per CDR3 protein. The sample holds hundreds of thousands of distinct CDR3 sequences, approximately 13% seen once. The V gene's germline CDR1 is LNHNV and CDR2 YYDKDF (reference sequence). This CDR3 has 12 amino acids. The V end was cut by 2 bases, the J end by 6 bases, with 6 bases between. Whole-study results and caveats: Out-of-frame alpha sequences common to twins exhibited a surplus of low generation probability. Diverse VJ usage suggested most zero-insertion clonotypes were not invariant T cells.

The sample also formed part of further work on yellow fever vaccine responses in identical twins.

The receptor was derived from a woman aged 18 to 35 in good health. The chain combines TRBV15 with TRBJ2-3; D unclear. What was sequenced was PBMCs. The CDR3 region is CATSRTGDTQYF. CDR3 nucleotide sequence: TGTGCCACCAGCAGAACCGGGGATACGCAGTATTTT.